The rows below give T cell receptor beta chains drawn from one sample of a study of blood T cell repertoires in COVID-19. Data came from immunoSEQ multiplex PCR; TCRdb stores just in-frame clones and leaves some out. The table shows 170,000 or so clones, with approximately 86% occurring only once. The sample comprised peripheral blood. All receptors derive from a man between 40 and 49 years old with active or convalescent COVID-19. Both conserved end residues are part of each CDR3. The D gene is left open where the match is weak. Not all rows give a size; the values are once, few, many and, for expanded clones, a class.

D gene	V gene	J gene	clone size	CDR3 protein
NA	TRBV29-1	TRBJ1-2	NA	CSVVDGGRSTF
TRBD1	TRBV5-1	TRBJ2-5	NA	CASSLNSWSDREGETQYF
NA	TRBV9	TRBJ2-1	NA	CASSVAPRLSNEQFF
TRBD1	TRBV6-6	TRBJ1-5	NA	CASRRQGNSNQPQHF
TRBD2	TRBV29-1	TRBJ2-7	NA	CSVEDHLAGGTNEQYF
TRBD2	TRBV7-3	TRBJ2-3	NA	CASSLQRGAADTQYF
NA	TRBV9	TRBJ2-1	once	CASSVGLEAYNEQFF
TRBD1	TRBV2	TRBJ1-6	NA	CASSPDRVRSPLHF
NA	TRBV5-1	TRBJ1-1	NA	CASSLDRGANTEAFF
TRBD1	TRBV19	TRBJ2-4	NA	CASSPRDRNIQYF
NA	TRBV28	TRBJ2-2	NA	CASSLRRWGGTGELFF
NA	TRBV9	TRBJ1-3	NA	CASSPDSGAGNTIYF
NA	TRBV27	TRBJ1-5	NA	CASGLDSNSNQPQHF
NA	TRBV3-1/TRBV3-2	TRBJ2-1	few	CASSQGVVPKQFF
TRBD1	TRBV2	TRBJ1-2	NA	CASTTQGGRVKGYTF
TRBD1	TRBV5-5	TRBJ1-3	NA	CASNRDRGAYMPSGNTIYF
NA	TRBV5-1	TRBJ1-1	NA	CASSSSIGGTNTEAFF
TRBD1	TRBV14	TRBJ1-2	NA	CASSRTGGYGYTF
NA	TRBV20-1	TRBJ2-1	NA	CSARNSGLQFF
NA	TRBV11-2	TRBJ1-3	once	CASSLPVRQVSGNTIYF